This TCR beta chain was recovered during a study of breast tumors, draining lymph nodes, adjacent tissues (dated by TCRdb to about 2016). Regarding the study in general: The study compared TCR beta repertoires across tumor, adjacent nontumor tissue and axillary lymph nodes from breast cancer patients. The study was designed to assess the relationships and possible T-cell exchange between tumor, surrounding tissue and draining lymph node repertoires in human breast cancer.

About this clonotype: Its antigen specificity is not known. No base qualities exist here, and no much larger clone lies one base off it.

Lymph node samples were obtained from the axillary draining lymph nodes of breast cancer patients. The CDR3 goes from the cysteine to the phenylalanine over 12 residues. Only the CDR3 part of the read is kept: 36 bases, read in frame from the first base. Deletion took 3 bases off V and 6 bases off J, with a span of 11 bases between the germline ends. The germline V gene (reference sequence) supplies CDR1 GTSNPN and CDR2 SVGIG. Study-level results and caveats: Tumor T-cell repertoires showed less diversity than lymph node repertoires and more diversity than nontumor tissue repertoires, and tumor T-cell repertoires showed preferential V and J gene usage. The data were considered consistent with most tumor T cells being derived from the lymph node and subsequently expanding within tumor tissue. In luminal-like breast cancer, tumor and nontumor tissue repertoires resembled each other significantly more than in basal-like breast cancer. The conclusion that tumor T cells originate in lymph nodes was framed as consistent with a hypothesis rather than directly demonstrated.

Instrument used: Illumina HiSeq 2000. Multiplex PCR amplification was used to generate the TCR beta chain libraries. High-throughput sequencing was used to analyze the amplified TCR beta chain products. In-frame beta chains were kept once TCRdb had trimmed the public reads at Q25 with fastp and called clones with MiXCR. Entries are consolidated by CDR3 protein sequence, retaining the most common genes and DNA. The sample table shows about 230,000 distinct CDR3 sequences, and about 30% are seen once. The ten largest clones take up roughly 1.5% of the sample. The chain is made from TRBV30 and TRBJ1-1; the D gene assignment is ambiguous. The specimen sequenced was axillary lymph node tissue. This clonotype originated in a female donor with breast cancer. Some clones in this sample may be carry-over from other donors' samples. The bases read TGTGCCTGGAGCTCCATGAGCGCTGAAGCTTTCTTT. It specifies CAWSSMSAEAFF. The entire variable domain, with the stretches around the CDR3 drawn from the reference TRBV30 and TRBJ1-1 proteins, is SQTIHQWPATLVQPVGSPLSLECTVEGTSNPNLYWYRQAAGRGLQLLFYSVGIGQISSEVPQNLSASRPQDRQFILSSKKLLLSDSGFYLCAWSSMSAEAFFGQGTRLTVV.